Listed here are 7 T cell receptor beta chains from one sample, sequenced in a study of cytomegalovirus exposure and HLA in healthy donors. In the PCR, 60 Vbeta and 13 Jbeta primers were used. Clones were read by immunoSEQ multiplex PCR, and TCRdb kept only the in-frame ones, dropping some. The data show 150,000 or so clones, with 75% to 80% seen just once and 0.98% held by the top ten. The sample consisted of PBMCs. The receptor source for this set is a woman in her forties or fifties in good health and CMV-seropositive.

The genes are TRBV5-1 and TRBJ2-5; 8 nucleotides match TRBD1. Germline V gene lookup returns CDR1 SGHRS and CDR2 YFSETQ. The CDR3 runs 15 residues. With 6 bases clipped from V and 0 bases from J, the junction kept 7 bases outside the gene matches. The CDR3 loop is CASTSGGQNQETQYF. Here the CDR3 DNA reads TGCGCCAGCACCTCAGGGGGCCAGAACCAAGAGACCCAGTACTTC.

This clone was counted once. This chain uses TRBV4-3 with TRBJ2-7; 8 bases agree with TRBD2. The CDR3 is 13 residues long. Per the germline V gene, CDR1 is LGHNA and CDR2 is YSLEER. Germline trimming cut 4 bases from V and 4 bases from J; bases unmatched to any gene: 3. DNA for the CDR3: TGCGCCAGCAGCCGGCCGGGAGGGTACGAGCAGTACTTC. Its translation: CASSRPGGYEQYF.

The chain links TRBV2 to TRBJ1-6; 9 bases map to TRBD1. The germline V gene has CDR1 SNHLY and CDR2 FYNNEI. After removal of 10 bases from V and 7 bases from J, the junction contained 8 bases not matched to a gene. CDR3 size: 14 residues. The CDR3 loop reads CATSPGQGNSPLHF. The CDR3, as DNA: TGTGCCACGTCTCCGGGACAGGGAAATTCACCCCTCCACTTT.

This clone was observed a single time. The rearrangement joins TRBV5-1 to TRBJ1-2, with TRBD1 matching 7 bases. The germline V gene encodes CDR1 SGHRS and CDR2 YFSETQ. The CDR3 spans 15 residues. V dropped 4 bases and J dropped 3; count of bases not matched to a gene: 9. The DNA for the CDR3 is TGCGCCAGCAGCCCCACGACAGGGTTTGACTATGGCTACACCTTC. Its protein is CASSPTTGFDYGYTF.

The chain links TRBV7-2 to TRBJ1-4, with 9 nucleotides matching TRBD1. CDR1 SGHTA and CDR2 FQGNSA come from the germline V gene. The trim removed 4 bases at V and 5 bases at J, leaving 2 bases unmatched. The CDR3 runs 14 residues. The CDR3 DNA reads TGTGCCAGCAGCTCGACAGGGGGGAATGAAAAACTGTTTTTT. Its protein product is CASSSTGGNEKLFF.

V is TRBV7-2 and J is TRBJ1-1; 8 bases map to TRBD1. J was trimmed by 6 bases and V by 4 bases; bases with no gene match: 4. Per the germline V gene, CDR1 is SGHTA and CDR2 is FQGNSA. This CDR3 contains 13 residues. CDR3 residues: CASSSQQGAEAFF. As DNA, the CDR3 is TGTGCCAGCAGCTCACAACAGGGGGCTGAAGCTTTCTTT.

The V gene is TRBV6-5, the J gene TRBJ2-7; D unresolved. V was cut by 0 bases and J by 0 bases, with 9 bases left in between. This CDR3 spans 15 amino acids. Germline CDR1 reads MNHEY; CDR2 reads SVGAGI. The CDR3 protein is CASSYSGESSYEQYF. Written as DNA, the CDR3 is TGTGCCAGCAGTTACTCCGGTGAGAGCTCCTACGAGCAGTACTTC.